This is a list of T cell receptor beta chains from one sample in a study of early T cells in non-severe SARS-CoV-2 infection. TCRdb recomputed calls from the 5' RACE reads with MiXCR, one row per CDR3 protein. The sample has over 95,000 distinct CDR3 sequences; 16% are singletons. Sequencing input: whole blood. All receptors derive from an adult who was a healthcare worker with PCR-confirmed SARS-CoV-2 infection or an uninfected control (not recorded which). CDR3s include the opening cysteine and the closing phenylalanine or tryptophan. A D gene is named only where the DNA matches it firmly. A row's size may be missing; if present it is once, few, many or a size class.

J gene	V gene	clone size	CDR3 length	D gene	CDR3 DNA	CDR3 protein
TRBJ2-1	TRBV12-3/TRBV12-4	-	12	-	TGTGCCAGCAGTTTTCTAGGGAATGAGCAGTTCTTC	CASSFLGNEQFF
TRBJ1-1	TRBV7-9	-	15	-	TGTGCCAGCACCCCCTATCGACAGATGAACACTGAAGCTTTCTTT	CASTPYRQMNTEAFF
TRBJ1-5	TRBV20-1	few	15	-	TGCAGTGCTAGAGATCATGGGGGTGGCAATCAGCCCCAGCATTTT	CSARDHGGGNQPQHF
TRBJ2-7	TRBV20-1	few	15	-	TGCAGTGCTAAAGATCTAAGTCAACCGACGGGCGAGCAGTACTTC	CSAKDLSQPTGEQYF
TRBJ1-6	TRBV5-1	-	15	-	TGCGCCAGCAGCTTGGAAGGGGGGCGAAATTCACCCCTCCACTTT	CASSLEGGRNSPLHF
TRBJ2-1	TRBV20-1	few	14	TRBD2	TGCAGTGCTAGTTGGCGGGAGGGCCGCAATGAGCAGTTCTTC	CSASWREGRNEQFF
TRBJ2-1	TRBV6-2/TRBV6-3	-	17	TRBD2	TGTGCCAGCACTACCGGACTAGCGGGCCTCTCCTACAATGAGCAGTTCTTC	CASTTGLAGLSYNEQFF
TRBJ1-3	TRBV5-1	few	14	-	TGCGCCAGCAGCCTTAATCTCTCTGGAAACACCATATATTTT	CASSLNLSGNTIYF
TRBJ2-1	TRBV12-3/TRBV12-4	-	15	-	TGTGCCACCAAAGGTGGCCAGGGTTCCTACAATGAGCAGTTCTTC	CATKGGQGSYNEQFF
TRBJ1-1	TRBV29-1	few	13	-	TGCAGCGTTGAAAGGGGCAGTACCCCTGAAGCTTTCTTT	CSVERGSTPEAFF
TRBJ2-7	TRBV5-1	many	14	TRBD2	TGCGCCAGCAGCTTGAGCCTAGCGGCCTACGAGCAGTACTTC	CASSLSLAAYEQYF
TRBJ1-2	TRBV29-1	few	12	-	TGCAGCGTTGATAGCGGACAGCGGGGCTACACCTTC	CSVDSGQRGYTF
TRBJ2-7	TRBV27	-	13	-	TGTGCCAGCAGCCCTCGACCGCCCCACGAGCAGTACTTC	CASSPRPPHEQYF
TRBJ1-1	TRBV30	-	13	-	TGTGCCTGGAGTGTTGATATGAACACTGAAGCTTTCTTT	CAWSVDMNTEAFF
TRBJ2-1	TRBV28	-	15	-	TGTGCCAGCACCCAGGGACAAATCTCCTACAATGAGCAGTTCTTC	CASTQGQISYNEQFF
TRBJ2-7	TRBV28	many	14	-	TGTGCCAGCAGCTCTTCCAGGCAGAGTTACGAGCAGTACTTC	CASSSSRQSYEQYF
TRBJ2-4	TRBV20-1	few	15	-	TGCAGTGCTAGAGGCGGACTACTAGCCAAAAACATTCAGTACTTC	CSARGGLLAKNIQYF
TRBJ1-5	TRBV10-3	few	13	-	TGTGCCATCAGTGGAGGGCACAATCAGCCCCAGCATTTT	CAISGGHNQPQHF
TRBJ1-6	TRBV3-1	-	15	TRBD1	TGTGCCAGCAGCCAAGATGGACAGGGGGCATCACCCCTCCACTTT	CASSQDGQGASPLHF
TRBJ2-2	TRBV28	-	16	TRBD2	TGTGCCAGCAGTTTTAATAGCGGGAGGGCTGGCGGGGAGCTGTTTTTT	CASSFNSGRAGGELFF
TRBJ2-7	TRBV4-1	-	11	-	TGCGCCAGCAGCCAGTTCCACGAGCAGTACTTC	CASSQFHEQYF
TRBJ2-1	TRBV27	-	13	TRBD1	TGTGCCAGTAGGACAGGGGGCCGCGATGAGCAGTTCTTC	CASRTGGRDEQFF
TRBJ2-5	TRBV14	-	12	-	TGTGCCAGCAGCCAAGGACAAGAGACCCAGTACTTC	CASSQGQETQYF
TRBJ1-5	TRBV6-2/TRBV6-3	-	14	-	TGTGCCACCGATCCGGCGGATAGCAATCAGCCCCAGCATTTT	CATDPADSNQPQHF
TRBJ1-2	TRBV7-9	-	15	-	TGTGCCAGCAGCTTAGAGGACGGACTTAACTATGGCTACACCTTC	CASSLEDGLNYGYTF
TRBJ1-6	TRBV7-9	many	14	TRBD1	TGTGCCAGCAGCTTGGGACAGGGTGATTCACCCCTCCACTTT	CASSLGQGDSPLHF
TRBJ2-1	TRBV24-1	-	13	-	TGTGCCACCAGTTCCGCCAGTTACAATGAGCAGTTCTTC	CATSSASYNEQFF
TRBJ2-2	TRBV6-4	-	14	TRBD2	TGTGCCAGCAGTGAAGGGACTACTACCGGGGAGCTGTTTTTT	CASSEGTTTGELFF
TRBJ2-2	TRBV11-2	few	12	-	TGTGCCAGCCAGGGATGGGCCGGGGAGCTGTTTTTT	CASQGWAGELFF
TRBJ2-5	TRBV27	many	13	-	TGTGCCAGCAGTTCCACCCAAGACCCGACCCAGTACTTC	CASSSTQDPTQYF
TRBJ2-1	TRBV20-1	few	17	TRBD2	TGCAGTGCTAAACGGACTAGCGGGGGGGCCTTCTACAATGAGCAGTTCTTC	CSAKRTSGGAFYNEQFF
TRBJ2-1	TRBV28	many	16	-	TGTGCCAGCAGCCCGGCCGCTAGCTTCCCCTACAATGAGCAGTTCTTC	CASSPAASFPYNEQFF
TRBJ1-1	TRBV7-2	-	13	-	TGTGCCAGCTTGGGACAACCGAACACTGAAGCTTTCTTT	CASLGQPNTEAFF
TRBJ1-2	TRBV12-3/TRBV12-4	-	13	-	TGTGCCAGCAGTTTAAGTCAGAACTATGGCTACACCTTC	CASSLSQNYGYTF
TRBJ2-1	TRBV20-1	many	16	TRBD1	TGCAGTGCTCCTAGACGACAGGGGGCTGGAGACAATGAGCAGTTCTTC	CSAPRRQGAGDNEQFF
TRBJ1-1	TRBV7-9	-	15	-	TGTGCCAGCAGCCAAGGTCAGGGCCCGGGGACTGAAGCTTTCTTT	CASSQGQGPGTEAFF
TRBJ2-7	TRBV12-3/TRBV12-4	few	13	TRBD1	TGTGCCAGCAGTTGGACAGGACCATACGAGCAGTACTTC	CASSWTGPYEQYF
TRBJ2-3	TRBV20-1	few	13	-	TGCAGTGCCCCAGGGGTGGGCACAGATACGCAGTATTTT	CSAPGVGTDTQYF
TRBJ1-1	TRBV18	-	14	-	TGTGCCAGCTCTCCGTACCGGGGGGGCACTGAAGCTTTCTTT	CASSPYRGGTEAFF
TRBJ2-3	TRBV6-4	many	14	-	TGTGCCAGCAGTGCGGGACTCGGCACAGATACGCAGTATTTT	CASSAGLGTDTQYF
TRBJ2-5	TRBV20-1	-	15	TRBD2	TGCAGTGCTAGCACTAGCGGGAGTTGGCAAGAGACCCAGTACTTC	CSASTSGSWQETQYF
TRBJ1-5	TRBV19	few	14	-	TGTGCCAGTAGTATGGGGGCTGGCAATCAGCCCCAGCATTTT	CASSMGAGNQPQHF
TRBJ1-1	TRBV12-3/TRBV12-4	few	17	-	TGTGCCAGCAGTCCCGAATCTATTTTGCCCTTGAACACTGAAGCTTTCTTT	CASSPESILPLNTEAFF
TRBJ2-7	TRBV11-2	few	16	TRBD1	TGTGCCAGCAGCTCATGGACAGGGGGCTTCACCTACGAGCAGTACTTC	CASSSWTGGFTYEQYF
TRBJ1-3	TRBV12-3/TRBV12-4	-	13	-	TGTGCCAGCAGTTCGCGGGGCGCCCACACCATATATTTT	CASSSRGAHTIYF
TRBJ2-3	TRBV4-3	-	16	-	TGCGCCAGCAGCCAAGATGGAGGCGGTTACACAGATACGCAGTATTTT	CASSQDGGGYTDTQYF
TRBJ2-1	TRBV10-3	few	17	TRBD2	TGTGCCATCAGTGAGCCACCGGGACTAGCGCTTCACAATGAGCAGTTCTTC	CAISEPPGLALHNEQFF